These 26 T cell receptor beta chains were sequenced from one sample in a study of blood T cells in healthy people across ages. Primed by a sample-barcoded 5' primer and a J-beta primer mix, a second PCR proceeded for about 7 to 11 cycles. TCRdb reprocessed the 5' RACE reads with MiXCR, giving one entry per CDR3 protein. Of fewer than 800,000 distinct CDR3 sequences in the sample, more than 20% were seen once. These data are also associated with another study on T cells of mothers and their children.

The sequenced sample consisted of blood. These receptors were obtained from a boy aged 10-17 years in good health.

There are a few counts of this clonotype. V is TRBV9 and J is TRBJ1-1; possible D gene TRBD1, 6 bases. With 3 bases removed from V and 6 bases from J, the gap between germline ends came to 12 bases. CDR1 is SGDLS, CDR2 YYNGEE, per germline. The CDR3 sequence is 13 residues long. CDR3 sequence reads: CASSGTVGAEAFF. The CDR3 bases are TGTGCCAGCAGCGGGACAGTAGGCGCTGAAGCTTTCTTT.

The chain employs TRBV19 and TRBJ2-2; D is ambiguous. In germline, CDR1 is LNHDA, CDR2 SQIVND (reference sequence). V was pared by 3 bases and J by 6 bases, with 8 bases between. The CDR3 loop spans 13 amino acids. CDR3 nucleotides: TGTGCCAGTAGTATGGGTTATCCCGGGGAGCTGTTTTTT. Translation gives CASSMGYPGELFF.

This clonotype was detected only a few times. The CDR3 bases are TGCAGTGCTTACCTCCCCGTGATGGGCAGCCCCCAAGAGACCCAGTACTTC. It translates to CSAYLPVMGSPQETQYF. The chain has TRBV20-1 and TRBJ2-5; D remains unclear. The V end was cut by 5 bases, the J end by 1 base, with 23 bases between. CDR1 is DFQATT, CDR2 SNEGSKA, per germline (reference sequence). This CDR3 region has 17 residues.

This chain joins TRBV3-1 and TRBJ2-3; 12 positions match TRBD2. This CDR3 is built from 15 residues. From germline, CDR1 is LGHDT and CDR2 YNNKEL (reference sequence). The J segment lost 5 bases and the V segment lost 4 bases, leaving 4 bases of the junction unmatched. The CDR3 DNA reads as TGTGCCAGCAGCCTGCTAGCGGGAGGGGGAGATACGCAGTATTTT. Protein: CASSLLAGGGDTQYF.

CDR3 sequence reads: CASSNRGRGSYNSPLHF. In DNA, the CDR3 is TGTGCCAGCAGTAACCGGGGGAGGGGCTCCTATAATTCACCCCTCCACTTT. J is TRBJ1-6 and V is TRBV6-5; tentatively, D is TRBD1 (5 bases). The CDR3 has 17 residues. Germline V CDR1 and CDR2: MNHEY, SVGAGI. Trimming left V 5 bases short and J 0 bases short, with 14 bases between.

The rearrangement uses TRBV20-1 and TRBJ2-3, with 10 nucleotides matching TRBD2. The CDR3 sequence is 16 residues long. From germline, CDR1 is DFQATT and CDR2 SNEGSKA (reference sequence). After removal of 0 bases from V and 4 bases from J, the junction contained 7 bases not matched to a gene. CDR3 coding DNA: TGCAGTGCTAGAGATCTCGCTAGCGGGGGATCAGATACGCAGTATTTT. It specifies CSARDLASGGSDTQYF.

The chain links TRBV6-1 to TRBJ2-3; TRBD2 aligns across 15 bases. J lost 6 bases, V lost 5 bases, and 6 bases had no gene match. CDR1 MNHNS and CDR2 SASEGT come from the germline V gene. This CDR3 has 16 residues. CDR3 in DNA: TGTGCCAGCAGTACGTGGACTAGCGGGAGGGGTGATACGCAGTATTTT. It yields the protein CASSTWTSGRGDTQYF.

The chain carries TRBV7-6 and TRBJ2-3; 7 positions agree with TRBD2. The ends lost 4 bases at V and 1 base at J; junction bases unmatched: 5. Germline V CDR1 and CDR2: SGHVS, FNYEAQ. The CDR3 contains 15 residues. CDR3 coding DNA: TGTGCCAGCAGCTCGCCCACTAGCGGCACAGATACGCAGTATTTT. This translates into CASSSPTSGTDTQYF.

The chain has TRBV27 and TRBJ2-3; the D is unclear. CDR3 length equals 12 residues. Trimming removed 1 base at V and 4 bases at J, with 3 bases between. CDR1 and CDR2 (germline): MNHEY, SMNVEV (reference sequence). As DNA, the CDR3 is TGTGCCAGCAGTTTATACCCAGATACGCAGTATTTT. Amino acid sequence: CASSLYPDTQYF.

This clonotype was observed a handful of times. The CDR3 sequence is CASSPIGVSYEQYF. The CDR3 coding sequence is TGCGCCAGCAGCCCCATCGGTGTTTCCTACGAGCAGTACTTC. The chain uses TRBV5-1 and TRBJ2-7; D remains ambiguous. CDR1 is SGHRS, CDR2 YFSETQ, per germline. The germline V and J ends were trimmed by 4 bases and 1 base, with 12 bases remaining between them. The CDR3 has 14 amino acids.

The chain joins TRBV14 to TRBJ2-3, with TRBD2 matching over 13 bases. CDR1 and CDR2 (germline): SGHDN, FVKESK. V lost 3 bases to trimming and J lost 7 bases; unmatched junction nucleotides: 10. The CDR3 runs to 17 residues. CDR3 nucleotides: TGTGCCAGCAGCCAGAGGCCGGGACTAGCGGGGTTATATACGCAGTATTTT. This codes for CASSQRPGLAGLYTQYF.

The chain links TRBV12-3 or TRBV12-4 to TRBJ2-2; weak D call: TRBD2 (6 bases). V was shortened by 7 bases and J by 1 base, with 13 bases between the two germline ends. The CDR3 extends over 15 amino acids. CDR3 amino acids: CASKRTGENTGELFF. The CDR3 region has the DNA TGTGCCAGCAAAAGAACGGGGGAGAACACCGGGGAGCTGTTTTTT.

CDR3: CASSFFDGPSGNTIYF. In nucleotides, the CDR3 is TGCGCCAGCAGCTTCTTCGACGGACCCTCTGGAAACACCATATATTTT. The chain couples TRBV5-1 to TRBJ1-3; D gene uncertain. The CDR3 consists of 16 residues. Deletions cut 2 bases from V and 0 bases from J, with 12 bases between. The germline V gene encodes CDR1 SGHRS and CDR2 YFSETQ.

The chain recombines TRBV10-3 with TRBJ1-2; no reliable D call. Germline-derived CDR1 and CDR2 are ENHRY and SYGVKD. V lost 2 bases to trimming and J lost 1 base, with 5 bases between them. The CDR3 length is 13 residues. CDR3 bases: TGTGCCATCAGTGAGAACAGTAACTATGGCTACACCTTC. Its protein product is CAISENSNYGYTF.

V and J are TRBV15 and TRBJ2-1, with D possibly matching TRBD2 (5 bases). V dropped 5 bases and J dropped 5 bases, with 16 bases sitting between them. The CDR3 contains 15 residues. The germline CDR1 and CDR2 sequences are LNHNV and YYDKDF (reference sequence). The CDR3 sequence: CATSSRKDGNNEQFF. The CDR3 DNA reads TGTGCCACCAGCTCTCGGAAGGACGGGAACAATGAGCAGTTCTTC.

V usage is TRBV27 and J usage is TRBJ1-2; a weak D match, TRBD1 (6 bases). Germline loops: CDR1 MNHEY, CDR2 SMNVEV (reference sequence). V was clipped by 6 bases and J by 4 bases, with 15 bases between them. The CDR3 is made up of 14 amino acids. The CDR3 sequence: CASRITGFGYGYTF. The CDR3 nucleotides are TGTGCCAGCAGGATTACAGGGTTCGGCTATGGCTACACCTTC.

A remark on this clonotype: Compared with germline, one end of the junction differs, possibly owing to a read error. The chain employs TRBV5-6 and TRBJ2-1, with 11 bases matching TRBD2. Germline values: CDR1 SGHDT, CDR2 YYEEEE. The CDR3 consists of 16 residues. The CDR3 bases are TGTGCCAGCAGCTCCTCACTAGCGGGAGTTTACAATGGGCAGTTCTTC. Translated: CASSSSLAGVYNGQFF. Combining the CDR3 with reference TRBV5-6 and TRBJ2-1 gives the whole variable domain DAGVTQSPTHLIKTRGQQVTLRCSPKSGHDTVSWYQQALGQGPQFIFQYYEEEERQRGNFPDRFSGHQFPNYSSELNVNALLLGDSALYLCASSSSLAGVYNGQFFGPGTRLTVL.

This clonotype was picked up a small number of times. The genes are TRBV28 and TRBJ2-1; D possibly matches TRBD1 or TRBD2 (6 bases each). The CDR3 is 16 residues long. Trimming took off 6 bases at V and 3 bases at J, with 18 bases between the two ends. Per germline, CDR1 MDHEN and CDR2 SYDVKM. The CDR3 loop is CASRPHWGAVYNEQFF. In nucleotides, the CDR3 is TGTGCCAGCAGGCCTCATTGGGGGGCCGTCTACAATGAGCAGTTCTTC.

The rearrangement joins TRBV15 to TRBJ2-1; D remains ambiguous. Trimming stripped 3 bases from V and 4 bases from J, with 7 bases between. Germline V lookup: CDR1 LNHNV, CDR2 YYDKDF (reference sequence). The CDR3 covers 13 residues. CDR3 loop: CATSSVAYNEQFF. The CDR3 DNA reads as TGTGCCACCAGCAGTGTCGCGTACAATGAGCAGTTCTTC.

This chain uses TRBV20-1 with TRBJ2-2, with D unclear. Germline V gene data show CDR1 as DFQATT and CDR2 as SNEGSKA (reference sequence). The CDR3 has 13 residues. The ends were cut back, 4 bases at V and 5 bases at J, with 11 bases in the middle. This chain's CDR3 is CSANLGNTGELFF. DNA of the CDR3: TGCAGTGCTAATCTTGGGAATACCGGGGAGCTGTTTTTT.

This sequence joins TRBV28 and TRBJ2-7; D possibly corresponds to TRBD2 (5 bases). Trimming shortened V by 1 base and J by 10 bases, and 14 bases separated the two germline ends. The CDR3 has 13 amino acids. Germline V gene sequence: CDR1 MDHEN, CDR2 SYDVKM. In DNA form, the CDR3 reads TGTGCCAGCAGTTTATCGGTGGGGAGTGGACAGTACTTC. It specifies CASSLSVGSGQYF. Full variable domain (missing parts from reference TRBV28 and TRBJ2-7): DVKVTQSSRYLVKRTGEKVFLECVQDMDHENMFWYRQDPGLGLRLIYFSYDVKMKEKGDIPEGYSVSREKKERFSLILESASTNQTSMYLCASSLSVGSGQYFGPGTRLTVT.

This clonotype has only a few counts. CDR3 loop: CASSRQGVRETQYF. The CDR3 DNA follows: TGTGCCAGCAGCCGACAGGGTGTTAGGGAGACCCAGTACTTC. This chain joins TRBV4-2 and TRBJ2-5; 7 bases map to TRBD1. V shed 4 bases and J 5 bases; nucleotides not matched to a gene: 7. From germline, CDR1 is LGHNA and CDR2 YNFKEQ. The CDR3 sequence is 14 residues long.

The chain couples TRBV28 to TRBJ2-4, with 8 positions matching TRBD2. CDR3 size: 14 residues. CDR1 and CDR2 (germline): MDHEN, SYDVKM. Unmatched junction bases numbered 5, after V lost 5 bases and J lost 5 bases. The CDR3, as DNA: TGTGCCAGCAGTAGAGCGGGAGATGAAAACATTCAGTACTTC. This gives the protein CASSRAGDENIQYF.

A remark on this clonotype: The junction does not match germline at one end; this may be a read error. This rearrangement joins TRBV9 to TRBJ2-7; TRBD2 aligns across 8 bases. CDR1 is SGDLS, CDR2 YYNGEE, per germline. This CDR3 spans 15 amino acids. CDR3 sequence: CASRVAGSGGYEQYF. The DNA for the CDR3 is TGTGCCAGCAGGGTAGCGGGGAGCGGGGGATATGAGCAGTACTTC.

V gene TRBV10-1 combines with J gene TRBJ2-3, with TRBD2 identical over 8 bases. With V trimmed by 5 bases and J by 5 bases, 3 bases remained unmatched. The CDR3 consists of 13 residues. Germline V lookup: CDR1 WNHNN, CDR2 SYGVQD (reference sequence). DNA for the CDR3: TGCGCCAGCAGTCAGAGCGGGAGAGATACGCAGTATTTT. This gives the protein CASSQSGRDTQYF.

This clonotype has more than one count but fewer than ten. J is TRBJ2-7 and V is TRBV4-3, with unresolved D. The length of the CDR3 is 15 residues. V shed 1 base and J shed 5 bases, with 15 bases lying between them. Germline lookup yields CDR1 LGHNA and CDR2 YSLEER. CDR3 in DNA: TGCGCCAGCAGCCAAGGGACGGACCTCCTAAACGAGCAGTACTTC. Translating it yields CASSQGTDLLNEQYF.